This T cell receptor (beta chain) originates from a study of OX40 agonist ivuxolimab in advanced cancers. About the research overall: Hepatocellular carcinoma, melanoma, renal cell or head and neck cancer occurred in dose-escalation patients. Whole-study results and caveats: Researchers did not establish what antigens the expanded peripheral T cells target.

The CDR3 is 13 residues long. Germline trimming cut 3 bases from V and 2 bases from J; bases unmatched to any gene: 1. Germline V gene data show CDR1 as SGHRS and CDR2 as YFSETQ. A note on this clone: What it recognizes is unknown.

TCRdb's copy holds only in-frame clones and misses some; the assay was immunoSEQ multiplex PCR. The table includes 90,000 to 100,000 clones, around nine tenths detected once. V is TRBV5-1 and J is TRBJ2-5; 7 nucleotides agree with TRBD2. Material: CD4+ or CD8+ T cells sorted from blood, obtained in a trial of the OX40 agonist ivuxolimab. This receptor was obtained from an adult with an advanced solid tumor such as melanoma, head and neck, liver or kidney cancer. The CDR3 sequence: CASSSRGQETQYF. As DNA, the CDR3 is TGCGCCAGCAGCTCGCGGGGGCAAGAGACCCAGTACTTC.